This T cell receptor (beta chain) was sequenced during a study of blood T cell repertoires in COVID-19. Study details: Nucleic acid was either cDNA or gDNA, and it came from T cells, B-cell-depleted T cells, or PBMCs.

TCRdb's copy holds only in-frame clones and misses some; the assay was immunoSEQ multiplex PCR. The table includes some 390,000 clones, 85% to 90% detected once. This clone was seen a single time. Sequencing was carried out using PBMCs or T cells enriched from blood (not recorded which). The sequence was obtained from a man aged 30-40 years who had recovered from COVID-19.

The CDR3 nucleotides read TGCAGCGTTGTGGGGGAAAGGACAGGGGCGAGCTCTGGGGCCAACGTCCTGACTTTC. Amino acid sequence: CSVVGERTGASSGANVLTF. This chain uses TRBV29-1 with TRBJ2-6; 9 bases align to TRBD1. V was clipped by 4 bases and J by 0 bases; unmatched bases: 13. This CDR3 has 19 amino acids. Per the germline V gene, CDR1 is SQVTM and CDR2 is ANQGSEA. Drawing the rest from reference TRBV29-1 and TRBJ2-6, the complete variable domain is SAVISQKPSRDICQRGTSLTIQCQVDSQVTMMFWYRQQPGQSLTLIATANQGSEATYESGFVIDKFPISRPNLTFSTLTVSNMSPEDSSIYLCSVVGERTGASSGANVLTFGAGSRLTVL.